The 8 T cell receptor beta chains given below trace back to one sample, sequenced in a study of blood T cell repertoires in COVID-19. The repertoire was sequenced with immunoSEQ multiplex PCR; TCRdb's copy has only in-frame clones and lacks some. Among 150,000 to 180,000 clones listed, roughly 82% were seen once. The sequenced sample was peripheral blood. The source of these receptors is a woman in her forties or fifties with acute or convalescent COVID-19.

The rearrangement links TRBV3-1 (or the pseudogene TRBV3-2) to TRBJ2-7, with 11 positions matching TRBD2. After removal of 4 bases from V and 7 bases from J, the junction contained 6 bases not matched to a gene. This CDR3 region has 14 residues. Per the germline V gene, CDR1 is LGHDT and CDR2 is YNNKEL (reference sequence). Here the CDR3 DNA reads TGTGCCAGCAGCCTACTAGCGGGAGTTGGGGAGCAGTACTTC. Residues: CASSLLAGVGEQYF.

This clone was detected a few times. The chain is built from TRBV12-3 or TRBV12-4 and TRBJ1-6; tentatively, D is TRBD1 (6 bases). The CDR3 is 12 residues long. The V end was cut by 6 bases, the J end by 13 bases, with 13 bases between. CDR3 nucleotide sequence: TGTGCCAGCAGACGATACAGGGCGCCCCTCCACTTT. It codes for CASRRYRAPLHF.

This clone has just a few counts. V usage is TRBV29-1 and J usage is TRBJ2-7, with TRBD1 identical over 8 bases. Germline V gives CDR1 SQVTM, CDR2 ANQGSEA. This CDR3 is 15 amino acids long. J was trimmed by 4 bases and V by 6 bases; bases with no gene match: 14. The CDR3 DNA follows: TGCAGCGTGGAGGGACAGGACAGGGAAGGGTACGAGCAGTACTTC. Translating gives CSVEGQDREGYEQYF.

This rearrangement joins TRBV27 to TRBJ1-5; D may be TRBD1 (5 bases). This CDR3 is built from 15 residues. The V and J ends lost 0 bases and 4 bases respectively, with 10 bases between them. Germline V gene data show CDR1 as MNHEY and CDR2 as SMNVEV (reference sequence). CDR3: CASSLSSGGNQPQHF. The CDR3, as DNA: TGTGCCAGCAGTTTATCGTCCGGGGGTAATCAGCCCCAGCATTTT.

This clone has only one observation. The rearrangement joins TRBV7-9 to TRBJ2-5, with D possibly matching TRBD1 (5 bases). This CDR3 spans 15 amino acids. Germline assignment: CDR1 SEHNR and CDR2 FQNEAQ (reference sequence). With 5 bases removed from V and 2 bases from J, the gap between germline ends came to 15 bases. CDR3 protein: CASSPGHTKQETQYF. The CDR3 coding sequence is TGTGCCAGCAGCCCAGGGCATACGAAACAAGAGACCCAGTACTTC.

This sequence joins TRBV24-1 and TRBJ2-5; TRBD2 aligns across 13 bases. The CDR3 spans 13 residues. The V gene's germline CDR1 is KGHDR and CDR2 SFDVKD. V was pared by 11 bases and J by 5 bases, with 4 bases of the junction left unmatched. The CDR3 DNA sequence: TGTGCCAGCGGGACTAGCGGGACTGAGACCCAGTACTTC. Protein sequence: CASGTSGTETQYF.

This chain connects TRBV2 to TRBJ2-7, with D maybe TRBD1 (7 bases). Germline V CDR1 and CDR2: SNHLY, FYNNEI. The CDR3 runs to 13 residues. With 8 bases removed from V and 2 bases from J, the gap between germline ends came to 13 bases. The CDR3 reads CASGGTATYEQYF. In DNA, the CDR3 is TGTGCCAGCGGGGGGACAGCGACCTACGAGCAGTACTTC.

The V and J genes are TRBV3-1 (or the pseudogene TRBV3-2) and TRBJ1-1, with 7 positions matching TRBD1. The CDR3 has 12 residues. Germline trimming cut 3 bases from V and 11 bases from J; bases unmatched to any gene: 6. CDR1 is LGHDT and CDR2 is YNNKEL in the germline V gene (reference sequence). DNA of the CDR3: TGTGCCAGCAGCCATGTACAGGGGTCGGCTTTCTTT. Its protein product is CASSHVQGSAFF.